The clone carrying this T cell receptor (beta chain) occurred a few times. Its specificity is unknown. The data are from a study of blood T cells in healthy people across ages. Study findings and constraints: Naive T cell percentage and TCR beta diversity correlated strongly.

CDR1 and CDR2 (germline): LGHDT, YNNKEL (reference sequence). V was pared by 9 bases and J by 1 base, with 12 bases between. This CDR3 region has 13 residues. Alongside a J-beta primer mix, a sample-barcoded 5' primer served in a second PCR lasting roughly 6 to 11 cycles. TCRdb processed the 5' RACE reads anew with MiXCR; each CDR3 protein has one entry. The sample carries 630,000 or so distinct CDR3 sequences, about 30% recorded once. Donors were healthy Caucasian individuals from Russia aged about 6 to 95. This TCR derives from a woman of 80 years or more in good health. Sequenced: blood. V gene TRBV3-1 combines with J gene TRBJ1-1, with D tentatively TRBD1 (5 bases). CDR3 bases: TGTGCCAGTAGGACGGGGGAGAACACTGAAGCTTTCTTT. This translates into CASRTGENTEAFF.